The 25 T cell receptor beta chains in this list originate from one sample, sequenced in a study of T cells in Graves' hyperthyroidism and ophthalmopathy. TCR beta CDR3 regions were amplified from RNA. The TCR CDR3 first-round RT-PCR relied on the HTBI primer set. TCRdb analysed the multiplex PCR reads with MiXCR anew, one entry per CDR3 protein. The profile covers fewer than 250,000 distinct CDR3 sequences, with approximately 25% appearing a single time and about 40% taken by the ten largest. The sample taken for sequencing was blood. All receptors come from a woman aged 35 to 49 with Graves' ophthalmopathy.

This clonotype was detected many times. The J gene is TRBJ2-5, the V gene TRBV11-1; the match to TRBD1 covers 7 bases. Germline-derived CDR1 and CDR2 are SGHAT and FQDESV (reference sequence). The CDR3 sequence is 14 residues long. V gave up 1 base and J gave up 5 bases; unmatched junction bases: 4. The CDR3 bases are TGTGCCAGCAGCTTAGACCAGGGACAGGAGACCCAGTACTTC. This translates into CASSLDQGQETQYF.

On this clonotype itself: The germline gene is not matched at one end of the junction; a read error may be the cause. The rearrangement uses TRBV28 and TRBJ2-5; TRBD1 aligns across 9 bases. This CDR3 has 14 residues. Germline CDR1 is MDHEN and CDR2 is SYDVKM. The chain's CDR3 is CAGRLGTGKEAQYF. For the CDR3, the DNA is TGTGCCGGCAGATTAGGGACAGGGAAAGAGGCCCAGTACTTC.

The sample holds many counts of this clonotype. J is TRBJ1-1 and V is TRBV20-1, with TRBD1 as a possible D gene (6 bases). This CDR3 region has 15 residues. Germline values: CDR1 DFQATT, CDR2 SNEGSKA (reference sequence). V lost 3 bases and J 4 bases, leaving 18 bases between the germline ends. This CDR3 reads CSARTGGLGGTEAFF. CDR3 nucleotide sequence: TGCAGTGCTAGGACAGGCGGCCTTGGTGGCACTGAAGCTTTCTTT.

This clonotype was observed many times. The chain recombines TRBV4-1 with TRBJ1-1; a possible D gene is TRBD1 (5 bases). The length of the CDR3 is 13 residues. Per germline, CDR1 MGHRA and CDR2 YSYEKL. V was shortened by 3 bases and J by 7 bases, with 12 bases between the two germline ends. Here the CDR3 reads CASSHQGAGEAFF. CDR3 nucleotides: TGCGCCAGCAGCCATCAGGGTGCTGGTGAAGCTTTCTTT.

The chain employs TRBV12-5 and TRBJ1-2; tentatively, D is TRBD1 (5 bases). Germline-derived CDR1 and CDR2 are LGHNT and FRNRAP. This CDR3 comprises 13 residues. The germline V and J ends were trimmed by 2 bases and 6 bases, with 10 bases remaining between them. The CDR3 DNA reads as TGTGCTAGTGGTTTGTACGGGACTCATGGCTACACCTTC. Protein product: CASGLYGTHGYTF.

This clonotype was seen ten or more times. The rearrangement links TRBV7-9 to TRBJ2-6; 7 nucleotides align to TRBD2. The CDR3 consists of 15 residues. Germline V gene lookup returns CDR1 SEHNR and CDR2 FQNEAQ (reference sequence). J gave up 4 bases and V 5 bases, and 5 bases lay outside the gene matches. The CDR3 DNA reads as TGTGCCAGCAGCCGTAGCGGGCCCGGGGCCAACGTCCTGACTTTC. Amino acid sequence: CASSRSGPGANVLTF.

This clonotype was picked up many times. The CDR3 here is CASRARTSTGELFF. In DNA form, the CDR3 reads TGTGCCAGCCGAGCCCGCACTTCCACCGGGGAGCTGTTTTTT. The chain is built from TRBV6-1 and TRBJ2-2; no firm D call. Trimming stripped 8 bases from V and 4 bases from J, with 14 bases between. The CDR3 length is 14 residues. Germline V lookup: CDR1 MNHNS, CDR2 SASEGT.

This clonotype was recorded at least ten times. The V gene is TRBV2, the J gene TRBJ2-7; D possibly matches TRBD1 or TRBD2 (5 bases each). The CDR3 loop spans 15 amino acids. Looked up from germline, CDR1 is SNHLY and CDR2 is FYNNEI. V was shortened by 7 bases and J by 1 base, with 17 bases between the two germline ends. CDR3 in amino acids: CASTGTGTASYEQYF. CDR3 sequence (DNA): TGTGCCAGCACCGGGACCGGGACCGCATCCTACGAGCAGTACTTC.

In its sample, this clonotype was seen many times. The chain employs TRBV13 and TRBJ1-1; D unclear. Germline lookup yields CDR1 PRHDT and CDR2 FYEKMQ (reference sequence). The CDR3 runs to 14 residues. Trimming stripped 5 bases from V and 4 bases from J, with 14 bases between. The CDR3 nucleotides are TGTGCCAGCAGCCCTCAATTATTGGGCACTGAAGCTTTCTTT. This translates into CASSPQLLGTEAFF.

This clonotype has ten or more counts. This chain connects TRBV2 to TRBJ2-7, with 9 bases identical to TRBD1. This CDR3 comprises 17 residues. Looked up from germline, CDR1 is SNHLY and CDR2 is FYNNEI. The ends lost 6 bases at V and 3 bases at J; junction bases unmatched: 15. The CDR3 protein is CASRPGQGGFSGYEQYF. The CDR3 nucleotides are TGTGCCAGCAGGCCGGGACAGGGAGGTTTTTCTGGCTACGAGCAGTACTTC.

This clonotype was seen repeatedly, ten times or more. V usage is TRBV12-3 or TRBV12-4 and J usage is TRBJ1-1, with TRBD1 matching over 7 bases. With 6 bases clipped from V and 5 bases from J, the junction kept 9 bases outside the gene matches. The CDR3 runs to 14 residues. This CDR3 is CASRPTGVQTEAFF. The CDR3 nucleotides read TGTGCCAGCAGACCTACAGGGGTGCAGACTGAAGCTTTCTTT.

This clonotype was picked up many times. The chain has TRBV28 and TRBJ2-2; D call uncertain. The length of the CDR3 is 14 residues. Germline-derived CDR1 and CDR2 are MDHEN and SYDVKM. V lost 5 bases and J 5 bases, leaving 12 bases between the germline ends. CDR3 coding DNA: TGTGCCAGCAGTCCCCGTTCTAGTACCGGGGAGCTGTTTTTT. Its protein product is CASSPRSSTGELFF.

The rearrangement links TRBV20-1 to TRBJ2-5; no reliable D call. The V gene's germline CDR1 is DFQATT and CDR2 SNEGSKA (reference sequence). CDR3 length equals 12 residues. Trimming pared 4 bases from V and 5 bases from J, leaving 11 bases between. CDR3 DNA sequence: TGCAGTGCTATTTTGCAACTGGAGACCCAGTACTTC. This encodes CSAILQLETQYF.

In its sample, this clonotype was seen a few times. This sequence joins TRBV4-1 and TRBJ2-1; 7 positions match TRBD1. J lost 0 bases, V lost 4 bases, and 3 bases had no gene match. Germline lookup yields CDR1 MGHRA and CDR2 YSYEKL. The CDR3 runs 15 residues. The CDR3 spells CASSPGQVSYNEQFF. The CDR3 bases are TGCGCCAGCAGCCCCGGACAGGTCTCCTACAATGAGCAGTTCTTC.

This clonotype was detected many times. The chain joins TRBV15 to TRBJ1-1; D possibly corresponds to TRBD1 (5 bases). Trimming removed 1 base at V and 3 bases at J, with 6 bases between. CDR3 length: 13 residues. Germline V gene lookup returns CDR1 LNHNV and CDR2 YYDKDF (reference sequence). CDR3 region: CATSRVGDTEAFF. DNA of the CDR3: TGTGCCACCAGCAGAGTAGGGGACACTGAAGCTTTCTTT. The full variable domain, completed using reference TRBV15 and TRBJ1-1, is DAMVIQNPRYQVTQFGKPVTLSCSQTLNHNVMYWYQQKSSQAPKLLFHYYDKDFNNEADTPDNFQSRRPNTSFCFLDIRSPGLGDTAMYLCATSRVGDTEAFFGQGTRLTVV.

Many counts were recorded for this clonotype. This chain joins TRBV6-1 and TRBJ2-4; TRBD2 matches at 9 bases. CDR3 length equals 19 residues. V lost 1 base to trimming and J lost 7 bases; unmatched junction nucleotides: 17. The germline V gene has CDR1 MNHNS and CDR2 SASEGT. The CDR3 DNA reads TGTGCCAGCAGTGAAGGAAGGCTATTTAGCGGGAGAGGGGGTAACATTCAGTACTTC. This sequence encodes CASSEGRLFSGRGGNIQYF.

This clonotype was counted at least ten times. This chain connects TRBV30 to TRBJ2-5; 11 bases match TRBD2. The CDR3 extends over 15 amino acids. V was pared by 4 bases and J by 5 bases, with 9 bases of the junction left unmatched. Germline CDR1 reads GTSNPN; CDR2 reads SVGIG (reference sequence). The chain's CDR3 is CAWKQLAGVWETQYF. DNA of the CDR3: TGTGCCTGGAAACAACTAGCGGGAGTATGGGAGACCCAGTACTTC.

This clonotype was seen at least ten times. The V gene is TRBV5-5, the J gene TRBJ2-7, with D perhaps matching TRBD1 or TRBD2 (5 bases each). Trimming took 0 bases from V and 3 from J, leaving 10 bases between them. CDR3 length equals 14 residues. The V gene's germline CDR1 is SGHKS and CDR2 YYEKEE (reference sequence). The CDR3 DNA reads TGTGCCAGCAGCTTGGAGGGGAGTGGCTACGAGCAGTACTTC. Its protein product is CASSLEGSGYEQYF.

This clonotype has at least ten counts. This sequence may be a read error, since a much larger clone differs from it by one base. For the CDR3, the DNA is TGTGCCAGCAGTTGGACTAGCGGGAGAGAGACCCAGTACTTC. Its protein product is CASSWTSGRETQYF. V and J are TRBV27 and TRBJ2-5; 13 nucleotides align to TRBD2. Germline values: CDR1 MNHEY, CDR2 SMNVEV (reference sequence). CDR3 length equals 14 residues. Trimming at V came to 4 bases and at J to 4 bases, leaving 0 bases not matched to a gene.

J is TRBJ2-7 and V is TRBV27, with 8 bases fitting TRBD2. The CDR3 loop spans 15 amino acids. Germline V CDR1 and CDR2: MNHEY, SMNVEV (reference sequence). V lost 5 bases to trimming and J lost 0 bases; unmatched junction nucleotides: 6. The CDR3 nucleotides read TGTGCCAGCAGTATGAAGCGGGGGCCCTCCTACGAGCAGTACTTC. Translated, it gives CASSMKRGPSYEQYF.

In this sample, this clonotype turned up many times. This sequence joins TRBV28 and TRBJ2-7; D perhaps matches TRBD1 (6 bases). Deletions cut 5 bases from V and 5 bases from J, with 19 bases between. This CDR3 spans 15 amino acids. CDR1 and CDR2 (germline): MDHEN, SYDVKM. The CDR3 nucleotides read TGTGCCAGCAGTAGATCAGGGGTTACAACTAACGAGCAGTACTTC. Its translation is CASSRSGVTTNEQYF.

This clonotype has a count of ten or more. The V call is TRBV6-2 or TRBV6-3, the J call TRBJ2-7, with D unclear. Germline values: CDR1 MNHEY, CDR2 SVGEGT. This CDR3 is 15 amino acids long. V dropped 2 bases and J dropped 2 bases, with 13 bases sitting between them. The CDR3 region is CASSYPAPSAYEQYF. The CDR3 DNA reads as TGTGCCAGCAGTTACCCGGCCCCGAGCGCCTACGAGCAGTACTTC.

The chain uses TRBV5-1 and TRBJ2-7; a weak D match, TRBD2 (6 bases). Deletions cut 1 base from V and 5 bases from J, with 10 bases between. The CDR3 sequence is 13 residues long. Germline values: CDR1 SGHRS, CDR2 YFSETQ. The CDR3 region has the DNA TGCGCCAGCAGCTTGTTGTGGGAGGACGAGCAGTACTTC. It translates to CASSLLWEDEQYF.

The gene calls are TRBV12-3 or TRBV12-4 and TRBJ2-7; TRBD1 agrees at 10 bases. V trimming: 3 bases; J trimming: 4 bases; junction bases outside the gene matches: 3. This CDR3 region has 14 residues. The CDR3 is CASSLWGQGYEQYF. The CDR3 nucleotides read TGTGCCAGCAGTTTGTGGGGACAGGGGTACGAGCAGTACTTC.

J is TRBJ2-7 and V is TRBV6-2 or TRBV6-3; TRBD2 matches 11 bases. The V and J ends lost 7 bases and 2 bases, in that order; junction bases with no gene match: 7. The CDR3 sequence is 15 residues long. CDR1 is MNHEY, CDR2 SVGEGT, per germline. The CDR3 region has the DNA TGTGCCAGCACCGACCGACTAGCGGGGACCTACGAGCAGTACTTC. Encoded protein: CASTDRLAGTYEQYF.